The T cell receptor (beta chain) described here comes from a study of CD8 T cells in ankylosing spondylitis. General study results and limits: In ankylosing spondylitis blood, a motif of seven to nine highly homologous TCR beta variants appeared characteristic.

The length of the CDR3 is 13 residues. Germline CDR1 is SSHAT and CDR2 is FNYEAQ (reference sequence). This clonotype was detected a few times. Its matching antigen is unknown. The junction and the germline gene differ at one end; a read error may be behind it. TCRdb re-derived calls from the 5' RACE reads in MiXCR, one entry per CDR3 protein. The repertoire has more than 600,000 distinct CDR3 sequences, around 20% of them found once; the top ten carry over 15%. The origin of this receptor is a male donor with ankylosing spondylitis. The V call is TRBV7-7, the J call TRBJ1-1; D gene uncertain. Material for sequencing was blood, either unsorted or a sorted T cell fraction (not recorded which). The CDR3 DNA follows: TGTGCTAGCAGCCTATTCATGAACACTGAAGCTTTCTTT. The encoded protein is CASSLFMNTEAFF.